This T cell receptor (beta chain) was recovered during a study of shared clonotypes between healthy human individuals (TCRdb year 2020). Regarding the research as a whole: A couple of women and a few men aged 18 to 49 years were included in the cohort. For each donor, three plates each were used for CD4 naive and CD4 memory, two plates were used for CD8 naive, and one plate was used for CD8 memory. To estimate repertoire size and how much clonotype sharing occurs between individuals, the study deeply sequenced the blood TCR repertoires of roughly 5 healthy adults. To increase sequencing depth and limit assay-specific biases, different laboratories used diverse techniques to prepare libraries and sequence TCR repertoires. Per donor, leukapheresis produced somewhere between about 0.94 and 9 billion PBMCs.

Comment on this clone: Its antigen has not been determined. Nothing much larger sits one base from this clone, and base qualities are not available.

V ends up 0 bases short and J 1 base short, with an unmatched junction base count of 12. CDR3 length: 19 amino acids, cysteine to phenylalanine. Kept here is only the CDR3 DNA, which spans 57 bases and is read in frame from base 1. Taken from the germline V gene, the CDR1 and CDR2 loops are MRHNA and SNTAGT. Paper-wide results and their limitations: About 5% of naive CD4, 3.5% of naive CD8, about 2.1% of memory CD4, and approximately 0.4% of memory CD8 clonotypes were shared across a few donors. Pairwise subsampling indicated that sequencing depth was expected to affect the degree of clonotype sharing among donors. Sampling was restricted to blood, and TCR repertoires in tissues likely differ from the TCR repertoires found in blood. Larger estimated clonotype richness was generally found for naive subsets than for memory subsets. The small number of donors limited the genetic and exposure-history diversity represented. Even with the large sequencing depth, rarefaction of the sorted-subset datasets indicated that sequencing was incomplete. Compared with non-shared clonotypes, the clonotypes found in all four sorted-subset donors had higher generation probabilities.

Using the deep immunoSEQ assay, TCR CDR3 regions were amplified from genomic DNA by multiplex PCR. Extracted genomic DNA from each cell subset was spread evenly across all wells of several immunoSEQ 96-well plates, with each plate serving as a replicate. For sorted subsets, approximately 190 ng genomic DNA, equal to 30,000 or so T cell genomes, was loaded into each replicate PCR. The purified libraries were quantified using a Qubit 3.0 fluorometer, sized with a Bioanalyzer 2100, and then quantified again using the KAPA Library Quantification kit. A separate single-read 150-cycle Illumina NextSeq 550 flow cell was used to sequence each immunoSEQ 96-well plate. On the authors' methods: The immunoSEQ output contained only junctional sequences without quality scores, so filtering could not match that applied to full-length reads. To assign V/J genes and CDR3, sequences were annotated using PyIR, a Python wrapper for IgBLAST v1.9, with IMGT germline references. Any read was removed if the V/J assignment was weak (E-value above 1e-6), the CDR3 was missing, or the read contained stop codons, out-of-frame junctions, or ambiguous translated residues. V3J clonotypes were defined as sequences sharing the same inferred V gene, J gene, and CDR3 amino acid sequence. The percentage overlap between two repertoires was calculated by dividing the number of shared unique clonotypes by the size of the smaller repertoire. RTK rarefaction, the Chao1 estimator, and Recon v2.1 estimates of unobserved clonotypes were used to assess repertoire richness. Generation probabilities for all TCRbeta clonotypes obtained by the gDNA method from a handful of donors were computed using OLGA. TCRdb carries this immuneACCESS record with in-frame sequences only. Its versions omit some clonotypes, under half of them owing to an unresolved V gene in the studies checked, with the rest unexplained. The DNA gave D and trimming, while V, J and clone size come from that table. This sample comprises over 700,000 clones, over 60% of them detected only once. The ten biggest clones cover approximately 1.8% of the sample.

Donors were healthy HIV-negative adults with no recently reported acute infections or vaccinations. Only Caucasian adults living in Nashville, Tennessee, USA were represented among the donors. CD4+ T cells were enriched by magnetic negative selection, after which naive cells were positively selected on CD45RA and the negative fraction was taken as the memory subset. After blood collection by leukapheresis, PBMCs were isolated using Ficoll-Histopaque density gradient centrifugation and then cryopreserved in the vapor phase of liquid nitrogen. Purity and quantity of every magnetically sorted T cell population were checked by analytical flow cytometry. From each sorted fraction, genomic DNA was isolated and quantified by UV absorbance on a Nanodrop 2000c.

In this chain, TRBV6-4 is recombined with TRBJ2-3; 8 central bases correspond to TRBD2. Sample: memory CD4+ T cells sorted from blood. The sample's cell subset or site, from its label and the paper: CD45RA-negative fraction. This TCR came from a woman aged 25 to 45 in good health. The DNA sequence is TGTGCCAGCAGTGACTCGTCTTTTAGCGGGAACGTTCGCACAGATACGCAGTATTTT. Its protein is CASSDSSFSGNVRTDTQYF.